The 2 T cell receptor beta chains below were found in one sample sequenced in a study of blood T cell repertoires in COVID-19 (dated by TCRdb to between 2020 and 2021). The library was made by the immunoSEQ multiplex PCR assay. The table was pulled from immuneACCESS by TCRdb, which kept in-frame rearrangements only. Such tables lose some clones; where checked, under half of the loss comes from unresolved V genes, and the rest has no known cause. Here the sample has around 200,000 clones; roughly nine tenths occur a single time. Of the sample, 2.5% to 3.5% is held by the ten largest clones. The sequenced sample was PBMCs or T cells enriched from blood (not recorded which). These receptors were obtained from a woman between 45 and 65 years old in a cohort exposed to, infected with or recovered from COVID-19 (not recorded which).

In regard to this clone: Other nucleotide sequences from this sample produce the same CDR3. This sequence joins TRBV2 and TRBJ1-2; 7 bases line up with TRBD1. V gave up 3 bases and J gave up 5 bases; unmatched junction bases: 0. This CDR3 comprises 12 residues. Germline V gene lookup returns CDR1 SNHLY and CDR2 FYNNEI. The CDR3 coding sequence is TGTGCCAGCAGTGAGACAGGGTATGGCTACACCTTC. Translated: CASSETGYGYTF.

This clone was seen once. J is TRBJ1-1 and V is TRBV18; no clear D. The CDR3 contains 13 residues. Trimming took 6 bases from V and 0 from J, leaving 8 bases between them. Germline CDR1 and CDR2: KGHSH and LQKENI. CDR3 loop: CASSTPMNTEAFF. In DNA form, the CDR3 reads TGTGCCAGCTCGACACCAATGAACACTGAAGCTTTCTTT.